This TCR beta chain was profiled in a study of blood T cell repertoires in COVID-19 (dated by TCRdb to the early 2020s). Concerning the study at large: Samples covering the acute and convalescent phases of COVID-19 were provided by collaborators in the United States, Italy and Spain. The material from the prospective study consisted of cDNA or gDNA derived from T cells, B-cell-depleted T cells, or PBMCs. Subjects who had been exposed to COVID-19, were actively infected with it, or had recovered from it provided the deeply sampled blood TCRbeta repertoires that made up the dataset. The repertoires were made available in a free public database intended to serve as a resource for research on the immune response to SARS-CoV-2. The samples were drawn from two sources: the first 160 participants of the ongoing ImmuneRACE study, and 1,200 or so subjects contributed by 6 global collaborators. Sample metadata almost always included a de-identified subject ID, COVID-19 status, age in years and sex. Where available, HLA class I and class II types were obtained from metadata supplied by the sample provider rather than from assay-based typing. The investigation overall reported the following: The amount of clinical and demographic metadata varied by source and participant and was provided uncurated.

On this clone: It has no known antigen specificity. Base qualities are not provided; no much larger clone lies one nucleotide away.

The immunoSEQ Assay, a bias-controlled multiplex PCR, was used to amplify TCRbeta CDR3 regions from genomic DNA. From the authors' description of their analysis: Within the assay, amplification of reference gene primers was used to estimate how many nucleated cells each sample contained. To quantify the absolute abundance of each unique TCRbeta CDR3 rearrangement, sequence reads were collapsed and filtered. For each sample, productive Simpson clonality was calculated by taking the square root of Simpson's diversity index across productive rearrangements. TCRdb carries this immuneACCESS record with in-frame sequences only. Its versions omit some clonotypes, under half of them owing to an unresolved V gene in the studies checked, with the rest unexplained. Clone size and V and J calls were adopted from that table, with D and trimming inferred from the DNA. This sample is represented by approximately 170,000 clones; about 88% of them were singletons. The biggest ten clones account for approximately 9% of the sample.

The germline V gene supplies CDR1 SGHTA and CDR2 FQGTGA. The CDR3 holds 17 amino acids from the cysteine to the phenylalanine. Of all the DNA, just the CDR3 is kept, 51 bases in frame from base 1. Trimming leaves V shorter by 5 bases and J shorter by 6 bases, with the junction holding 15 bases beyond the gene matches. Participants in the prospective study were enrolled through a virtual design, were aged roughly 18 to 90 years, and lived in approximately 24 United States geographic areas. In the prospective study, cohorts were assigned on the basis of participant-reported clinical history obtained from a screening survey and a study questionnaire. ImmuneRACE Cohort 3 recovered participants were defined by two consecutive negative NP/OP PCR tests, healthcare professional clearance, or symptom resolution. Each participant in the prospective study had whole blood, serum and a nasopharyngeal or oropharyngeal swab collected by mobile phlebotomists. Participants in the prospective study had the option to provide additional blood draws and questionnaires over a roughly two-month period. Before DNA extraction, prospective study blood samples were shipped either frozen or at room temperature.

The sample comprised PBMCs or T cells enriched from blood (not recorded which). The origin of this receptor is a woman younger than 30 who had recovered from COVID-19. The rearranged segments are TRBV7-3 and TRBJ2-2; TRBD1 agrees with 7 junctional bases. The CDR3 is CASSPRLTGHGAGELFF. DNA sequence: TGTGCCAGCAGCCCACGCCTGACAGGGCATGGGGCCGGGGAGCTGTTTTTT.